The T cell receptor (beta chain) described here comes from a study of blood T cell repertoires in COVID-19. Study background: Acute and convalescent COVID-19 specimens originated in the United States, Italy and Spain. From T cells, B-cell-depleted T cells, or PBMCs came the material, which was cDNA or gDNA.

This clone was counted only a few times. Per germline, CDR1 SGHKS and CDR2 YYEKEE (reference sequence). This CDR3 is built from 16 residues. V lost 1 base to trimming and J lost 0 bases, with 11 bases between them. Authors' processing steps: Amplification from reference gene primers served as the basis for estimated nucleated cell counts. Some clones are missing from TCRdb's copy, which holds only in-frame ones; the method was immunoSEQ multiplex PCR. V, J and clone size are taken as reported in that table, and D and trimming were inferred from the DNA itself. This table has roughly 41,000 clones, around four fifths appearing once.

The specimen sequenced was peripheral blood. J is TRBJ1-5 and V is TRBV5-5, with unresolved D. The sequence came from a woman aged 80 or older with acute or convalescent COVID-19. CDR3 in DNA: TGTGCCAGCAGCTTGAATGCGGGAAATAGCAATCAGCCCCAGCATTTT. Its protein is CASSLNAGNSNQPQHF. The full variable domain, in which reference TRBV5-5 and TRBJ1-5 provide the parts outside the CDR3, is DAGVTQSPTHLIKTRGQQVTLRCSPISGHKSVSWYQQVLGQGPQFIFQYYEKEERGRGNFPDRFSARQFPNYSSELNVNALLLGDSALYLCASSLNAGNSNQPQHFGDGTRLSIL.